This entry lists 21 T cell receptor beta chains sequenced from one sample in a study of cytomegalovirus exposure and HLA in healthy donors. 13 Jbeta primers and 60 Vbeta primers were used for the PCR. Generated by immunoSEQ multiplex PCR, the TCRdb table keeps only in-frame clones and is missing some. The table includes over 100,000 clones, 60% to 80% detected once. Sequencing was performed on PBMCs. All receptors derive from a human donor in good health.

The V gene is TRBV5-5, the J gene TRBJ2-1; 13 bases are a match to TRBD2. The ends lost 4 bases at V and 7 bases at J; junction bases unmatched: 5. The length of the CDR3 is 15 residues. Germline V lookup: CDR1 SGHKS, CDR2 YYEKEE (reference sequence). The CDR3 DNA is TGTGCCAGCAGCCCAACTAGCGGGGGGGTTAATGAGCAGTTCTTC. Protein: CASSPTSGGVNEQFF.

The chain carries TRBV7-2 and TRBJ2-7, with 10 nucleotides matching TRBD1. The germline V gene encodes CDR1 SGHTA and CDR2 FQGNSA. V lost 5 bases, J lost 1 base, and 2 bases stayed unmatched. The CDR3 is 14 amino acids. The CDR3 sequence: CASSRDRGSYEQYF. The CDR3 nucleotides read TGTGCCAGCAGCCGGGACAGGGGATCCTACGAGCAGTACTTC.

The rearrangement joins TRBV7-9 to TRBJ2-3; no clear D. V lost 4 bases and J lost 0, with 11 bases in between. This CDR3 is built from 15 residues. Looked up from germline, CDR1 is SEHNR and CDR2 is FQNEAQ (reference sequence). This CDR3 reads CASSYGRTSTDTQYF. DNA for the CDR3: TGTGCCAGCAGCTATGGTAGAACTAGCACAGATACGCAGTATTTT.

The CDR3 spells CASRPGLGEQYF. CDR3 DNA sequence: TGTGCCAGCAGGCCGGGACTAGGCGAGCAGTACTTC. V gene TRBV27 combines with J gene TRBJ2-7, with 8 bases identical to TRBD2. Germline loops: CDR1 MNHEY, CDR2 SMNVEV (reference sequence). The CDR3 runs 12 residues. V gave up 6 bases and J gave up 6 bases; unmatched junction bases: 4.

In this sample, this clone turned up a few times. The chain carries TRBV6-6 and TRBJ2-5; D is perhaps TRBD1 (6 bases). V gave up 6 bases and J gave up 5 bases, with 16 bases separating them. The CDR3 has 14 amino acids. Germline CDR1 is MNHNY and CDR2 is SVGAGI (reference sequence). The CDR3 region has the DNA TGTGCCAGCAGAAGAGGGGGAGTAGGGGAGACCCAGTACTTC. It translates to CASRRGGVGETQYF.

The V call is TRBV29-1, the J call TRBJ1-1; 7 bases fit TRBD1. The CDR3 spans 12 residues. CDR1 is SQVTM, CDR2 ANQGSEA, per germline. The V segment lost 7 bases and the J segment 11 bases; nucleotides outside the gene matches: 13. The CDR3 protein is CSGGTGELHAFF. In DNA form, the CDR3 reads TGCAGCGGGGGCACAGGGGAGTTGCATGCTTTCTTT.

The rearrangement links TRBV2 to TRBJ1-2; a possible D gene is TRBD1 (5 bases). The CDR3 covers 13 residues. Germline CDR1 is SNHLY and CDR2 is FYNNEI. The germline V and J ends were trimmed by 4 bases and 1 base, with 7 bases remaining between them. CDR3 residues: CASSGQLNYGYTF. CDR3 coding DNA: TGTGCCAGCAGTGGACAGCTTAACTATGGCTACACCTTC.

Here the CDR3 reads CASSLKRGEASEQYF. CDR3 coding DNA: TGTGCCAGCAGCTTAAAGCGGGGAGAGGCCAGCGAGCAGTACTTC. This chain uses TRBV7-2 with TRBJ2-7, with 7 bases identical to TRBD2. The junction had 10 bases not matched to a gene; V was cut back by 2 bases and J by 6 bases. The CDR3 is 15 amino acids. Germline CDR1 reads SGHTA; CDR2 reads FQGNSA.

This clone has just a few counts. The chain uses TRBV7-9 and TRBJ1-1; 8 bases fit TRBD1. The CDR3 sequence is 18 residues long. In germline, CDR1 is SEHNR, CDR2 FQNEAQ (reference sequence). The trim removed 5 bases at V and 3 bases at J, leaving 17 bases unmatched. The CDR3 DNA sequence: TGTGCCAGCAGCCGACCTTCTCGACCGGACAGGGCCGACACTGAAGCTTTCTTT. Protein product: CASSRPSRPDRADTEAFF.

The V call is TRBV29-1, the J call TRBJ2-7, with D possibly TRBD1 on 5 matching bases. The CDR3 covers 12 residues. V lost 0 bases, J lost 9 bases, and 12 bases lay in between. Germline V gives CDR1 SQVTM, CDR2 ANQGSEA. DNA of the CDR3: TGCAGCGTTGAAGAAGGGGCTTGGGGGCAGTACTTC. Protein sequence: CSVEEGAWGQYF.

The chain employs TRBV20-1 and TRBJ1-1; D unresolved. The germline V gene encodes CDR1 DFQATT and CDR2 SNEGSKA (reference sequence). V was cut by 5 bases and J by 8 bases, with 9 bases left in between. The CDR3 totals 10 residues. As DNA, the CDR3 is TGCAGTGCTGGGAGCTCCGAAGCTTTCTTT. Translated, it gives CSAGSSEAFF.

CDR3 nucleotide sequence: TGTGCCAGCAGCGTAGTCGGGACAGGGGCCGGGGAGCTGTTTTTT. This sequence encodes CASSVVGTGAGELFF. The chain uses TRBV9 and TRBJ2-2; 10 nucleotides line up with TRBD1. CDR1 and CDR2 from the germline V gene are SGDLS and YYNGEE. This CDR3 contains 15 residues. Germline trimming cut 0 bases from V and 6 bases from J; bases unmatched to any gene: 2. Complete variable domain (other parts from reference TRBV9 and TRBJ2-2): DSGVTQTPKHLITATGQRVTLRCSPRSGDLSVYWYQQSLDQGLQFLIQYYNGEERAKGNILERFSAQQFPDLHSELNLSSLELGDSALYFCASSVVGTGAGELFFGEGSRLTVL.

The V and J genes are TRBV6-6 and TRBJ1-5; TRBD1 is a possible D gene (6 bases). The CDR3 totals 16 residues. Trimming left V 2 bases short and J 9 bases short, with 20 bases between. Germline-derived CDR1 and CDR2 are MNHNY and SVGAGI (reference sequence). For the CDR3, the DNA is TGTGCCAGCAGTTACGCGGCAGGGGCTTCCAATTTGCCCCAGCATTTT. This gives the protein CASSYAAGASNLPQHF.

V usage is TRBV6-1 and J usage is TRBJ2-1; the D is unclear. Germline V gives CDR1 MNHNS, CDR2 SASEGT. This CDR3 has 11 residues. The germline V and J ends were trimmed by 5 bases and 13 bases, with 12 bases remaining between them. The CDR3, as DNA: TGTGCCAGCAGTATGGGCCAGAGACAGTTCTTC. The encoded protein is CASSMGQRQFF.

The rearrangement links TRBV19 to TRBJ2-3; TRBD1 aligns across 7 bases. Trimming took 10 bases from V and 5 from J; bases not matched to a gene: 9. Germline CDR1 reads LNHDA; CDR2 reads SQIVND (reference sequence). There are 13 residues in the CDR3. CDR3 amino acids: CATTTGHGDTQYF. The CDR3 coding sequence is TGTGCCACTACGACAGGGCATGGAGATACGCAGTATTTT.

The V and J genes are TRBV30 and TRBJ1-4, with TRBD1 matching over 7 bases. CDR1 GTSNPN and CDR2 SVGIG come from the germline V gene (reference sequence). The CDR3 runs to 18 residues. Trimming removed 1 base from V and 0 bases from J; junction bases left unmatched: 11. The CDR3 bases are TGTGCCTGGAGTGGGGGACAGTCCAAGGCCTCAACTAATGAAAAACTGTTTTTT. It translates to CAWSGGQSKASTNEKLFF.

The V call is TRBV5-4, the J call TRBJ2-6, with TRBD1 matching over 7 bases. Germline CDR1 SGHNT, CDR2 YYREEE (reference sequence). Trimming took 5 bases from V and 2 from J; bases not matched to a gene: 4. This CDR3 is 15 amino acids long. The CDR3 loop is CASSRQGTGANVLTF. Here the CDR3 DNA reads TGTGCCAGCAGTCGACAGGGAACTGGGGCCAACGTCCTGACTTTC.

The J gene is TRBJ1-4, the V gene TRBV30; D is uncertain. The CDR3 runs to 14 residues. V dropped 6 bases and J dropped 8 bases, with 19 bases sitting between them. Germline V gene lookup returns CDR1 GTSNPN and CDR2 SVGIG (reference sequence). CDR3 nucleotides: TGTGCCTGCCCTGTTTCGGGGTCCGCAGAAAAACTGTTTTTT. Protein product: CACPVSGSAEKLFF.

V and J are TRBV2 and TRBJ1-1; D not resolved. The V end lost 6 bases, the J end lost 11 bases, and 16 bases lay between the germline ends. The CDR3 runs to 12 residues. CDR1 SNHLY and CDR2 FYNNEI come from the germline V gene. The CDR3 DNA sequence: TGTGCCAGCAGGGAGGGCTCCCCCGGGGCTTTCTTT. It encodes CASREGSPGAFF. Together with reference TRBV2 and TRBJ1-1, the CDR3 gives the full variable domain: EPEVTQTPSHQVTQMGQEVILRCVPISNHLYFYWYRQILGQKVEFLVSFYNNEISEKSEIFDDQFSVERPDGSNFTLKIRSTKLEDSAMYFCASREGSPGAFFGQGTRLTVV.

This rearrangement joins TRBV4-3 to TRBJ2-7, with 7 nucleotides matching TRBD2. Trimming at V came to 1 base and at J to 4 bases, leaving 4 bases not matched to a gene. This CDR3 region has 14 residues. Germline CDR1 and CDR2: LGHNA and YSLEER. This CDR3 reads CASSQAQGGYEQYF. The CDR3, as DNA: TGCGCCAGCAGCCAAGCCCAGGGAGGGTACGAGCAGTACTTC.

CDR3 in DNA: TGCGCCAGCAGCCCGTTAAGGGGGGGCGGGACAGGGAGCTACGAGCAGTACTTC. Translated: CASSPLRGGGTGSYEQYF. The chain links TRBV5-1 to TRBJ2-7, with TRBD1 identical over 9 bases. Germline-derived CDR1 and CDR2 are SGHRS and YFSETQ. With 4 bases clipped from V and 3 bases from J, the junction kept 17 bases outside the gene matches. This CDR3 spans 18 amino acids.